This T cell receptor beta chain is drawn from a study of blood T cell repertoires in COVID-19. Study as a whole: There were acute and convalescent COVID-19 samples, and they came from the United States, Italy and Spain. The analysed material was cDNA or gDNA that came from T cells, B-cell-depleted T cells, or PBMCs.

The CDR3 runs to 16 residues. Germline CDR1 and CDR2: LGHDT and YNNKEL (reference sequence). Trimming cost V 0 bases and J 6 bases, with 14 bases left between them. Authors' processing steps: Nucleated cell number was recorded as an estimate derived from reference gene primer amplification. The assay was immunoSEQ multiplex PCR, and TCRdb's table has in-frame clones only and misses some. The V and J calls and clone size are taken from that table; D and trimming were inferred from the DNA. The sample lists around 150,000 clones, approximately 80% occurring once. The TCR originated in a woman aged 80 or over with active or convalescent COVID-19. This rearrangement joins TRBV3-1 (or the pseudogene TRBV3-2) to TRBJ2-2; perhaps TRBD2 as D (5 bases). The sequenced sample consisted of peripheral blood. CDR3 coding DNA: TGTGCCAGCAGCCAAGAGGGTGTCCGGGGAGCCGGGGAGCTGTTTTTT. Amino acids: CASSQEGVRGAGELFF.